This T cell receptor beta chain was obtained from a study of siplizumab effects on memory and regulatory T cells. Germline lookup yields CDR1 SGHRS and CDR2 YFSETQ. The CDR3 has 15 amino acids. J was trimmed by 6 bases and V by 4 bases; bases with no gene match: 9. This clone was found once. Libraries were prepared by immunoSEQ multiplex PCR; TCRdb keeps only in-frame clonotypes and omits some of them. The sample shows more than 85,000 clones, around 90% of them seen only once. The sample consisted of CD4+ T cells sorted from blood. This clonotype was obtained from a human donor in good health. This rearrangement joins TRBV5-1 to TRBJ2-5; 10 bases line up with TRBD1. The CDR3 sequence is CASSVAGTGVKTQYF. The CDR3 DNA sequence: TGCGCCAGCAGCGTGGCCGGGACAGGGGTGAAGACCCAGTACTTC.